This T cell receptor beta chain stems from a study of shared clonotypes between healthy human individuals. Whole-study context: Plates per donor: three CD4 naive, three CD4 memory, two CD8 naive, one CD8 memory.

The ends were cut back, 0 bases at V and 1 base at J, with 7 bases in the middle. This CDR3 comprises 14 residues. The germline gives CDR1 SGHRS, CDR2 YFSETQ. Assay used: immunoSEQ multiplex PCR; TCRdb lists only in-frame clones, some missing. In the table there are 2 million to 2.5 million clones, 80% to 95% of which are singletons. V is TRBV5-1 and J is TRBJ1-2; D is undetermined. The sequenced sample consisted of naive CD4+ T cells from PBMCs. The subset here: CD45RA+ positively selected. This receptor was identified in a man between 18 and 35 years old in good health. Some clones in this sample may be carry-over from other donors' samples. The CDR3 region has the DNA TGCGCCAGCAGCTTGGGATGGGATAACTATGGCTACACCTTC. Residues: CASSLGWDNYGYTF.